This T cell receptor (beta chain) was observed in a study of T cell responses to AZD1222 COVID-19 vaccine. Assay: immunoSEQ multiplex PCR; the TCRdb copy retains only in-frame clones and omits some. The sample includes 120,000 to 150,000 clones, 80% to 95% seen only once; the top ten take 2.8%. This clone has a handful of counts. Its antigen remains unidentified. Study observations and caveats: Among AZD1222 vaccinees, only six were seropositive at baseline. Most donors were white British and more were female, and clonal diversity was possibly underestimated.

The TCR comes from an adult in good health. The sample here was peripheral blood, taken on day 0 of MenACWY control vaccination.

The CDR3 here is CASSLTPKRELSEQYF. The CDR3 DNA reads as TGTGCCAGCAGCCTTACCCCGAAGCGGGAGTTATCCGAGCAGTACTTC. The chain couples TRBV9 to TRBJ2-7, with 8 bases aligning to TRBD2. CDR1 is SGDLS, CDR2 YYNGEE, per germline. The trim removed 4 bases at V and 6 bases at J, leaving 15 bases unmatched. The CDR3 runs to 16 residues.